This T cell receptor (beta chain) was profiled in a study of blood T cell repertoires in COVID-19. Overall study context: Sample material is recorded as cDNA or gDNA derived from T cells, B-cell-depleted T cells, or PBMCs.

Looked up from germline, CDR1 is SGHRS and CDR2 is YFSETQ. The CDR3 covers 14 residues. Trimming stripped 4 bases from V and 5 bases from J, with 10 bases between. This clone turned up a few times. Authors' data handling: Nucleated cell number was recorded as an estimate derived from reference gene primer amplification. Data came from immunoSEQ multiplex PCR; TCRdb stores just in-frame clones and leaves some out. That table is the source of V, J and clone size, and D and trimming were worked out from the DNA. The repertoire holds 30,000 to 45,000 clones, with roughly 80% as singletons. The TCR comes from a man older than 75 with active or convalescent COVID-19. The V gene is TRBV5-1, the J gene TRBJ1-6, with a weak D call TRBD1 (5 bases). Sequenced: peripheral blood. CDR3 coding DNA: TGCGCCAGCAGCGCGGGACGGGATAATTCACCCCTCCACTTT. It yields the protein CASSAGRDNSPLHF.